These 20 T cell receptor beta chains came from one sample sequenced in a study of T-cell memory formation after mild COVID-19. TCRdb processed the 5' RACE reads anew with MiXCR; each CDR3 protein has one entry. The sample records about 240,000 distinct CDR3 sequences, roughly a tenth being singletons. The sequenced sample was PBMCs or a T cell subset sorted from them (not recorded which). Receptors were obtained from a man aged 18 to 30 who had mild COVID-19 (a few samples of this study predate the infection). Cell type and time point are not known.

The chain is built from TRBV7-2 and TRBJ2-3, with D perhaps TRBD2 (5 bases). CDR1 and CDR2 from the germline V gene are SGHTA and FQGNSA. The CDR3 has 14 amino acids. The V end lost 5 bases, the J end lost 5 bases, and 14 bases lay between the germline ends. As DNA, the CDR3 is TGTGCCAGCAGCGCCGACGGGGTACTAGATACGCAGTATTTT. This codes for CASSADGVLDTQYF.

This clonotype was observed a handful of times. The gene calls are TRBV4-2 and TRBJ2-1, with 9 bases identical to TRBD2. The CDR3 has 18 residues. Looked up from germline, CDR1 is LGHNA and CDR2 is YNFKEQ. With V trimmed by 0 bases and J by 8 bases, 14 bases remained unmatched. The DNA for the CDR3 is TGTGCCAGCAGCCAAGACAGCGGGGGGACTTTTCGGGGCGATGAGCAGTTCTTC. It translates to CASSQDSGGTFRGDEQFF.

This clonotype was detected only a few times. This chain uses TRBV28 with TRBJ2-7, with TRBD2 as a possible D gene (5 bases). Germline loops: CDR1 MDHEN, CDR2 SYDVKM. CDR3 length: 14 amino acids. Trimming removed 4 bases from V and 5 bases from J, with 15 bases in between. The CDR3 reads CASSSPGGPDEQYF. Written as DNA, the CDR3 is TGTGCCAGCAGTTCCCCCGGAGGTCCCGACGAGCAGTACTTC.

This clonotype showed up many times. The germline gene is not matched at one end of the junction; a read error may be the cause. The chain is built from TRBV7-9 and TRBJ1-1; 7 nucleotides align to TRBD1. The length of the CDR3 is 15 residues. Per germline, CDR1 SEHNR and CDR2 FQNEAQ (reference sequence). CDR3 in DNA: TGTGCCAGCAGCCGGAGACAGGGCGAGAACGCTGAAGCTTTCTTT. The encoded protein is CASSRRQGENAEAFF.

The CDR3 nucleotides read TGTGCCATCAGTGGGGCCGAGGGGGACAGGGGGTACAATGAGCAGTTCTTC. Amino acids: CAISGAEGDRGYNEQFF. V and J are TRBV10-3 and TRBJ2-1; 11 nucleotides agree with TRBD1. Germline loops: CDR1 ENHRY, CDR2 SYGVKD. The CDR3 runs 17 residues. Trimming at V came to 4 bases and at J to 4 bases, leaving 9 bases not matched to a gene.

This clonotype appeared many times. This sequence joins TRBV7-3 and TRBJ2-1; D is undetermined. The CDR3 covers 16 residues. V was trimmed by 2 bases and J by 8 bases, leaving 19 bases between them. Germline V gives CDR1 SGHTA, CDR2 FQGTGA. The CDR3 sequence is CASSLGWVRYSDEQFF. The CDR3 region has the DNA TGTGCCAGCAGCTTAGGGTGGGTCAGATACTCGGATGAGCAGTTCTTC.

This clonotype has just a few counts. The gene calls are TRBV7-2 and TRBJ2-7; the D is unclear. V gave up 7 bases and J gave up 3 bases, with 19 bases separating them. Germline CDR1 is SGHTA and CDR2 is FQGNSA. CDR3 length: 15 amino acids. The CDR3 nucleotides read TGTGCCAGCACCGTCCGAGAAGGCGCGTTCTACGAGCAGTACTTC. It translates to CASTVREGAFYEQYF.

The chain joins TRBV18 to TRBJ2-3; D remains ambiguous. Germline CDR1 reads KGHSH; CDR2 reads LQKENI. The length of the CDR3 is 14 residues. V was shortened by 2 bases and J by 2 bases, with 8 bases between the two germline ends. The CDR3 coding sequence is TGTGCCAGCTCACCAGGGGAAGACACAGATACGCAGTATTTT. Amino acid sequence: CASSPGEDTDTQYF. The full variable domain, with the rest looked up from reference TRBV18 and TRBJ2-3, is NAGVMQNPRHLVRRRGQEARLRCSPMKGHSHVYWYRQLPEEGLKFMVYLQKENIIDESGMPKERFSAEFPKEGPSILRIQQVVRGDSAAYFCASSPGEDTDTQYFGPGTRLTVL.

This clonotype has ten or more counts. This chain links TRBV4-3 with TRBJ2-2, with 10 bases identical to TRBD2. The CDR3 has 18 residues. Trimming cost V 0 bases and J 3 bases; bases outside gene matches: 7. Germline V gene data show CDR1 as LGHNA and CDR2 as YSLEER. The CDR3, as DNA: TGCGCCAGCAGCCAAGATTTCGCTAGCGGGGGTTACACCGGGGAGCTGTTTTTT. Amino acids: CASSQDFASGGYTGELFF.

This clonotype has only a few counts. The J gene is TRBJ2-2, the V gene TRBV7-9, with 16 bases matching TRBD2. Looked up from germline, CDR1 is SEHNR and CDR2 is FQNEAQ (reference sequence). With V trimmed by 4 bases and J by 1 base, 9 bases remained unmatched. This CDR3 is built from 20 residues. CDR3 amino acids: CASSSGTSGGAWRNTGELFF. The CDR3 DNA follows: TGTGCCAGCAGCTCCGGGACTAGCGGGGGGGCCTGGAGGAACACCGGGGAGCTGTTTTTT.

The V and J genes are TRBV12-3 or TRBV12-4 and TRBJ2-4; D may correspond to TRBD1 or TRBD2 (6 bases each). The CDR3 totals 13 residues. V was pared by 3 bases and J by 7 bases, with 10 bases between. The CDR3 protein is CASSFGGGNIQYF. DNA for the CDR3: TGTGCCAGCAGTTTTGGAGGGGGGAACATTCAGTACTTC.

With respect to this clonotype: One end of the junction is discordant with germline, which a read error may explain. The V call is TRBV24-1, the J call TRBJ2-1; D remains ambiguous. This CDR3 is built from 16 residues. The V gene's germline CDR1 is KGHDR and CDR2 SFDVKD. The CDR3: CATIDFRQNSYNEQFF. The CDR3 DNA reads as TGTGCCACCATTGATTTTAGGCAGAACTCCTACAATGAGCAGTTCTTC.

This chain joins TRBV7-6 and TRBJ2-3; possible D gene TRBD1, 5 bases. The V and J ends lost 3 bases and 0 bases respectively, with 10 bases between them. CDR1 and CDR2 (germline): SGHVS, FNYEAQ. The CDR3 extends over 15 amino acids. The CDR3 bases are TGTGCCAGCAGCTTTACAGGCTCCAGCACAGATACGCAGTATTTT. It specifies CASSFTGSSTDTQYF.

The sample holds a few counts of this clonotype. This rearrangement joins TRBV10-3 to TRBJ2-7; perhaps TRBD2 as D (5 bases). V lost 3 bases to trimming and J lost 5 bases, with 11 bases between them. Germline CDR1 and CDR2: ENHRY and SYGVKD. CDR3 length: 13 residues. DNA for the CDR3: TGTGCCATCAGTGAATTAGCGCAGCACGAGCAGTACGTC. Translation gives CAISELAQHEQYV.

This clonotype has a handful of counts. The V call is TRBV20-1, the J call TRBJ2-1, with D perhaps matching TRBD2 (5 bases). Trimming removed 6 bases from V and 5 bases from J, with 23 bases in between. This CDR3 comprises 16 residues. From germline, CDR1 is DFQATT and CDR2 SNEGSKA (reference sequence). DNA of the CDR3: TGCAGTGCCGATCCGATGGACTCGTTAGATAACAATGAGCAGTTCTTC. Residues: CSADPMDSLDNNEQFF.

This clonotype was observed a handful of times. V and J are TRBV11-2 and TRBJ2-1; 12 bases are shared with TRBD2. CDR3 length: 17 amino acids. Germline CDR1 and CDR2: SGHAT and FQNNGV. Trimming cost V 2 bases and J 0 bases; bases outside gene matches: 2. The DNA of the CDR3 is TGTGCCAGCAGCTTAACTAGCGGGGGGAGCTCCTACAATGAGCAGTTCTTC. Its translation: CASSLTSGGSSYNEQFF.

The table lists this clonotype with a few counts. V usage is TRBV12-3 or TRBV12-4 and J usage is TRBJ2-3, with D perhaps matching TRBD1 (6 bases). V was shortened by 6 bases and J by 4 bases, with 17 bases between the two germline ends. This CDR3 contains 15 residues. CDR3 protein: CASRARGSIPDTQYF. In DNA, the CDR3 is TGTGCCAGCAGAGCCAGGGGTTCAATCCCAGATACGCAGTATTTT.

This clonotype has more than one count but fewer than ten. The chain combines TRBV4-3 with TRBJ2-3; D perhaps matches TRBD2 (6 bases). Per the germline V gene, CDR1 is LGHNA and CDR2 is YSLEER. The CDR3 runs to 17 residues. V was trimmed by 0 bases and J by 2 bases, leaving 15 bases between them. CDR3 residues: CASSQDISRGSTDTQYF. DNA for the CDR3: TGCGCCAGCAGCCAAGATATTTCGCGGGGATCCACAGATACGCAGTATTTT.

This clonotype has only a few counts. V gene TRBV25-1 combines with J gene TRBJ2-5; no clear D. V was trimmed by 1 base and J by 5 bases, leaving 11 bases between them. The CDR3 has 14 amino acids. CDR1 MGHDK and CDR2 SYGVNS come from the germline V gene. CDR3 DNA: TGTGCCAGCAGTGAATTAAGGAGCGCCGAGACCCAGTACTTC. Translated: CASSELRSAETQYF.

CDR3 protein: CSGGLMNTEAFF. The CDR3 DNA sequence: TGCAGCGGAGGGCTGATGAACACTGAAGCTTTCTTT. The chain has TRBV29-1 and TRBJ1-1; D uncertain. The germline V gene encodes CDR1 SQVTM and CDR2 ANQGSEA. The CDR3 loop spans 12 amino acids. V was shortened by 7 bases and J by 0 bases, with 9 bases between the two germline ends.